The present T cell receptor (beta chain) was sequenced within a study of molecular identifiers for immune sequencing clone quantification. Naive CD8 sequencing libraries were generated from approximately 22,000 to 940,000 sorted cells, with 10%, 30% or 50% RNA as input. Naive CD8 T cells, phenotype CD8+CD4-CCR7+CD45RA+, were sorted. Whole-study results and caveats: Barcodes shared by identical TCR molecules could lead to underestimated sizes of highly expanded clones. It was shown that clones above 20 RNA copies held over 99% of effector molecules, but under 1% in naive cells.

Each CDR3 protein gets one entry after TCRdb re-called the PCR reads with MiXCR. The table includes over 85,000 distinct CDR3 sequences, approximately 25% detected once. Concerning this clonotype itself: The antigen is unknown. Since a much larger clone is just one base distant, this may be a read error.

The sequenced material came from naive CD8+ T cells from blood, with Jurkat cell RNA spiked in. Noted subset: FACS-sorted CD8+CD4-CCR7+CD45RA+ naive T cells. This sequence was found in a human donor in good health. Some libraries in this study had Jurkat cell RNA spiked in.

The CDR3, as DNA: TGTGCCAGCAGTTCCCCGGGACTGCTATACGAGCGGTACTTC. Protein sequence: CASSSPGLLYERYF. The rearrangement uses TRBV6-2 or TRBV6-3 and TRBJ2-7; D possibly corresponds to TRBD2 (6 bases). Germline loops: CDR1 MNHEY, CDR2 SVGEGT. The CDR3 extends over 14 amino acids.